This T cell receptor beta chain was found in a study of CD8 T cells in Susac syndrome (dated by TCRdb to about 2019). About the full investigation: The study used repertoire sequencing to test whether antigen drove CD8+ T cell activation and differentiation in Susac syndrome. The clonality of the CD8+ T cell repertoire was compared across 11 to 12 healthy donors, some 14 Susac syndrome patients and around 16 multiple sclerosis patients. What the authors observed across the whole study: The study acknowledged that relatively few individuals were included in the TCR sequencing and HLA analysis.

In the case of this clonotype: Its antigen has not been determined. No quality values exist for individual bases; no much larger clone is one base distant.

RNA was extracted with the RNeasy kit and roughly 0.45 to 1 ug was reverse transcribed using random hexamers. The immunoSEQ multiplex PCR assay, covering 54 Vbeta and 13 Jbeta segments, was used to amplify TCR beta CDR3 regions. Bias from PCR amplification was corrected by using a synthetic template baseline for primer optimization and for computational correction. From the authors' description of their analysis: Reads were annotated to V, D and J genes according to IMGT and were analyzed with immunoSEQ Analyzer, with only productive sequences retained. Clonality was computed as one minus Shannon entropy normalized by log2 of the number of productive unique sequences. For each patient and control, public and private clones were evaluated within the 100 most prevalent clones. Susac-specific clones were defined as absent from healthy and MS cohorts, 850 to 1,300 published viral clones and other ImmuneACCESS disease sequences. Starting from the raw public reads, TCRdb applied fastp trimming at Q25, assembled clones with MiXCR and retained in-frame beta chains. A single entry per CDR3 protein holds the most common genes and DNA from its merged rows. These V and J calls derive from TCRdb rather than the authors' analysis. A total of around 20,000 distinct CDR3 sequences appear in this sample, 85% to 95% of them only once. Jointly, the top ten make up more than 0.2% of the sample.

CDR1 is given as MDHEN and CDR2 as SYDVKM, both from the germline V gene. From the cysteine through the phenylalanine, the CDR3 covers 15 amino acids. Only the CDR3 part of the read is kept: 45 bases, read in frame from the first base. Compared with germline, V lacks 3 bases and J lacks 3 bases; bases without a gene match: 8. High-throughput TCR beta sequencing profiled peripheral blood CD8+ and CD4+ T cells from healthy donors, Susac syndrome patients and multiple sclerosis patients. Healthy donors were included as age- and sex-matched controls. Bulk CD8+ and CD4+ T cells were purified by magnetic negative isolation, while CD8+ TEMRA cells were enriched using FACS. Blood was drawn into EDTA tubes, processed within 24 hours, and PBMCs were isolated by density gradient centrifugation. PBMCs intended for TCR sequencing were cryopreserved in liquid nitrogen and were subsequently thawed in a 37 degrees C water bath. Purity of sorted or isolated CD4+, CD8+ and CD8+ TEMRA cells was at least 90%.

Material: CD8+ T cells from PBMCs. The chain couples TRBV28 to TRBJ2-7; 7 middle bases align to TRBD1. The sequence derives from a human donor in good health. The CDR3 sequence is CASSFEQGRLYEQYF. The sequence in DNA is TGTGCCAGCAGTTTTGAACAGGGGAGACTCTACGAGCAGTACTTC.